This is a list of T cell receptor beta chains from one sample in a study of a mutant IDH1 vaccine in newly diagnosed glioma. TCRdb keeps only in-frame clones here, not all; method: immunoSEQ multiplex PCR. The top ten hold about 3.8% of the sample, which has tens of thousands of clones, less than 90% seen once. For these receptors, no antigen is known. Source: PBMCs, taken from a glioma patient whose treatment included an IDH1 peptide vaccine. The receptors here all came from a young man with glioma. CDR3s leave out the opening cysteine and the closing phenylalanine or tryptophan.

TRBV19,TRBJ1-2,ASSTGTATYGYT
TRBV29-1,TRBJ1-1,SGWSRAANTEAF
TRBV11-2,TRBJ2-1,ASSLDVGRGLYNEQF
TRBV7-9,TRBJ2-1,ASSLGPIDYNEQF
TRBV18,TRBJ1-1,ASSRDRATEAF
TRBV27,TRBJ1-2,ASSSQGGFNYGYT
TRBV15,TRBJ2-7,ATSRDRGRVPQY
TRBV30,TRBJ1-2,AWRGSRGYT
TRBV4-1,TRBJ1-6,ASSPFGLSYNSPLH
TRBV2,TRBJ2-5,ASSDFASGVQETQY
TRBV15,TRBJ2-7,ATSGELHPSYEQY
TRBV7-9,TRBJ1-3,ASSLASTVSSGNTIY
TRBV18,TRBJ2-5,ASSPGWGLPAQETQY
TRBV2,TRBJ2-7,ASRVGLAMYEQY
TRBV4-2,TRBJ2-1,ASSHPGAASYNEQF
TRBV5-1,TRBJ2-4,ASSSRPDANIQY
TRBV2,TRBJ2-7,ASSEFRGYEQY
TRBV6-5,TRBJ1-4,ASSHGTVNEKLF
TRBV28,TRBJ1-2,ASSLFRQGSGGYT
TRBV19,TRBJ1-4,ASSNPGGRVGEKLF
TRBV5-4,TRBJ1-1,ASSLQGTGTEAF
TRBV7-9,TRBJ1-2,ASSLRQGSTANYGYT
TRBV16,TRBJ1-1,ASSQIVSAGIPEAF